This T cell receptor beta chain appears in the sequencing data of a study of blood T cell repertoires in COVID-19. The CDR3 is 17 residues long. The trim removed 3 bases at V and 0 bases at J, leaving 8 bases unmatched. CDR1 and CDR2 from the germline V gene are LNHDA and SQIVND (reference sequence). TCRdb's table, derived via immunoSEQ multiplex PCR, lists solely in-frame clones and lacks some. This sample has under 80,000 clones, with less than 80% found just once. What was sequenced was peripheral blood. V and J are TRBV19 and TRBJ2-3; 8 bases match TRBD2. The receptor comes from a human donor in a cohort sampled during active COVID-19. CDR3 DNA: TGTGCCAGTAGTATCTCACGGACTAGCCCCAGCACAGATACGCAGTATTTT. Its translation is CASSISRTSPSTDTQYF.